This T cell receptor beta chain was identified in a study of T cell changes during pregnancy in multiple sclerosis. The V gene's germline CDR1 is PRHDT and CDR2 FYEKMQ (reference sequence). The CDR3 covers 14 residues. Trimming took 6 bases from V and 1 from J; bases not matched to a gene: 3. Profiling relied on immunoSEQ multiplex PCR, and the TCRdb table lists in-frame clones only, not all of them. The sample comprises just under 65,000 clones, roughly 89% of which are singletons, and about 1.2% rests with the top ten. The sequenced sample was peripheral blood, obtained after pregnancy. The chain uses TRBV13 and TRBJ2-5; 9 bases agree with TRBD2. The TCR originated in a female donor in good health, enrolled as a control in a pregnancy study. The CDR3 spells CASSLTSGQETQYF. The CDR3 nucleotides are TGTGCCAGCAGTTTGACTAGCGGCCAAGAGACCCAGTACTTC.